What follows are 3 T cell receptor beta chains derived from one specimen sequenced in a study of CD8+CD57+ T cells in acquired aplastic anemia. The authors sequenced patients whose flow cytometry had shown CD8+CD57+ cell expansion. Genomic DNA, the template, was used for profiling of the TCR beta VDJ and CDR3. TCRdb processed the reads anew with MiXCR; each CDR3 protein has one entry. This table holds 150,000 to 200,000 distinct CDR3 sequences, roughly 50% found once. Sequenced input: sorted CD4+, CD8+, or CD8+CD57+ T cells (not recorded which) from PBMCs. The receptors were sampled from a human donor with aplastic anemia.

The chain joins TRBV2 to TRBJ1-6; D remains ambiguous. Germline-derived CDR1 and CDR2 are SNHLY and FYNNEI. The CDR3 contains 14 residues. V was cut by 7 bases and J by 8 bases, with 15 bases left in between. CDR3 loop: CASKEDGEHSPLHF. The DNA for the CDR3 is TGTGCCAGCAAAGAGGACGGGGAACATTCACCCCTCCACTTT. The variable domain in full, with the rest retrieved from reference TRBV2 and TRBJ1-6, is EPEVTQTPSHQVTQMGQEVILRCVPISNHLYFYWYRQILGQKVEFLVSFYNNEISEKSEIFDDQFSVERPDGSNFTLKIRSTKLEDSAMYFCASKEDGEHSPLHFGNGTRLTVT.

In this sample, this clonotype turned up many times. CDR3 amino acids: CASSPMKRKETQYF. Here the CDR3 DNA reads TGTGCCAGCAGCCCGATGAAACGAAAAGAGACCCAGTACTTC. The J gene is TRBJ2-5, the V gene TRBV14; D remains ambiguous. V lost 4 bases and J lost 3, with 12 bases in between. The CDR3 length is 14 residues. CDR1 and CDR2 from the germline V gene are SGHDN and FVKESK.

The gene calls are TRBV20-1 and TRBJ2-5; perhaps TRBD2 as D (6 bases). CDR3 size: 13 residues. Germline V lookup: CDR1 DFQATT, CDR2 SNEGSKA (reference sequence). V dropped 7 bases and J dropped 1 base, with 13 bases sitting between them. The CDR3 DNA follows: TGCAGTGATTGGCTAGCGCTCCAAGAGACCCAGTACTTC. It codes for CSDWLALQETQYF.